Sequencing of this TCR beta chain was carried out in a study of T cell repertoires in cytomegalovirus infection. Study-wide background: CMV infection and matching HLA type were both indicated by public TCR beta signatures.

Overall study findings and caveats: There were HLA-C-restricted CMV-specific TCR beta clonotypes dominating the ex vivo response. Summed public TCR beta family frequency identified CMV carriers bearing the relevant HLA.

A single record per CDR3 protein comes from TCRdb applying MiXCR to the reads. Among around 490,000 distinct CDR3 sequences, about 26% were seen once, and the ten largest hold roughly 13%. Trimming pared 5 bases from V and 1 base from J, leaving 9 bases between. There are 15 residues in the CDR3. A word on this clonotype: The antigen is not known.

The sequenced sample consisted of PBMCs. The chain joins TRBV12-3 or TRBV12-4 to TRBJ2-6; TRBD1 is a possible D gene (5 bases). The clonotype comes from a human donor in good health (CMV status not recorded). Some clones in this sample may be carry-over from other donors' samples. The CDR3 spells CASSRRQSGANVLTF. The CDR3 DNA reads TGTGCCAGCAGTCGTCGACAGTCTGGGGCCAACGTCCTGACTTTC.